These T cell receptor beta chains were read from a single sample in a study of CD8 T cells in ankylosing spondylitis. TCRdb re-derived calls from the 5' RACE reads in MiXCR, one entry per CDR3 protein. Among about 360,000 distinct CDR3 sequences, about 15% were seen once, and the ten largest hold approximately 0.99%. What was sequenced was blood, either unsorted or a sorted T cell fraction (not recorded which). These receptors came from a male donor with ankylosing spondylitis or in good health (not recorded which). The CDR3 runs from the conserved cysteine through the conserved F or W. A D gene is named only where the DNA matches it firmly. The size of a clone is reported for some rows only, either as once, few or many, or as a class for expanded clones.

abundance: NA
j_gene: TRBJ2-1
d_gene: NA
v_gene: TRBV5-5
CDR3nt: TGTGCCAGCAGCTTGGGACTGGAGAGCTCCTACAATGAGCAGTTCTTC
CDR3aa: CASSLGLESSYNEQFF

abundance: NA
j_gene: TRBJ1-1
d_gene: NA
v_gene: TRBV5-1
CDR3nt: TGCGCCAGCAGCTCTGGGGACCTCCACACTGAAGCTTTCTTT
CDR3aa: CASSSGDLHTEAFF

abundance: NA
j_gene: TRBJ2-7
d_gene: TRBD2
v_gene: TRBV3-1
CDR3nt: TGTGCCAGCAGCCATTCCTTAGCGGGTGGCTACGAGCAGTACTTC
CDR3aa: CASSHSLAGGYEQYF

abundance: few
j_gene: TRBJ2-3
d_gene: NA
v_gene: TRBV5-1
CDR3nt: TGCGCCAGCAGCCCGGGGACGTCTCCAGATACGCAGTATTTT
CDR3aa: CASSPGTSPDTQYF

abundance: NA
j_gene: TRBJ1-1
d_gene: NA
v_gene: TRBV5-1
CDR3nt: TGCGCCAGCAGCCCGAGTTTACGGGGGGACACTGAAGCTTTCTTT
CDR3aa: CASSPSLRGDTEAFF

abundance: few
j_gene: TRBJ1-1
d_gene: NA
v_gene: TRBV3-1
CDR3nt: TGTGCCAGCAGCCCCCTGAGTCTCGGTGGGAACACTGAAGCTTTCTTT
CDR3aa: CASSPLSLGGNTEAFF

abundance: NA
j_gene: TRBJ2-7
d_gene: TRBD1
v_gene: TRBV5-1
CDR3nt: TGCGCCAGCAGGGCCGGGACAGGGATCGACGAGCAGTACTTC
CDR3aa: CASRAGTGIDEQYF

abundance: many
j_gene: TRBJ1-2
d_gene: NA
v_gene: TRBV5-1
CDR3nt: TGCGCCAGCAGCTCCTTTGAAGAGACTTATGGCTACACCTTC
CDR3aa: CASSSFEETYGYTF

abundance: few
j_gene: TRBJ2-3
d_gene: TRBD2
v_gene: TRBV20-1
CDR3nt: TGCAGTGCTAGGAGACTAGCGGGGGGGAGCACAGATACGCAGTATTTT
CDR3aa: CSARRLAGGSTDTQYF

abundance: many
j_gene: TRBJ2-3
d_gene: NA
v_gene: TRBV27
CDR3nt: TGTGCCAGCAGTTTATCGAAGCCTGGGGAGACTAGCACAGATACGCAGTATTTT
CDR3aa: CASSLSKPGETSTDTQYF

abundance: few
j_gene: TRBJ1-5
d_gene: TRBD1
v_gene: TRBV6-1
CDR3nt: TGTGCCAGCATCGAAGACAGGGCCCCCCGGCCCCAGCATTTT
CDR3aa: CASIEDRAPRPQHF

abundance: once
j_gene: TRBJ2-5
d_gene: NA
v_gene: TRBV20-1
CDR3nt: TGCAGTGCTACCCTGGGTGGAGAGACCCAGTACTTC
CDR3aa: CSATLGGETQYF

abundance: NA
j_gene: TRBJ2-5
d_gene: NA
v_gene: TRBV5-1
CDR3nt: TGCGCCAGCAGCTCACTAGTTTCCCAAGAGACCCAGTACTTC
CDR3aa: CASSSLVSQETQYF

abundance: NA
j_gene: TRBJ2-7
d_gene: NA
v_gene: TRBV3-1
CDR3nt: TGTGCCAGCAGCCCTAAGATAGGCGAGCAGTACTTC
CDR3aa: CASSPKIGEQYF

abundance: many
j_gene: TRBJ2-3
d_gene: NA
v_gene: TRBV12-3/TRBV12-4
CDR3nt: TGTGCCAGCAGTCTACAGACGACAGATACGCAGTATTTT
CDR3aa: CASSLQTTDTQYF

abundance: few
j_gene: TRBJ2-2
d_gene: NA
v_gene: TRBV20-1
CDR3nt: TGCAGTGCTAGAGATGATATGGCAGAGAACACCGGGGAGCTGTTTTTT
CDR3aa: CSARDDMAENTGELFF

abundance: many
j_gene: TRBJ2-1
d_gene: NA
v_gene: TRBV12-3/TRBV12-4
CDR3nt: TGTGCCAGCAGTTCCGGTTGGGTTAGCTCCTACAATGAGCAGTTCTTC
CDR3aa: CASSSGWVSSYNEQFF

abundance: NA
j_gene: TRBJ2-5
d_gene: NA
v_gene: TRBV5-1
CDR3nt: TGCGCCAGCAAACTACAGGGGACCCAGTACTTC
CDR3aa: CASKLQGTQYF

abundance: NA
j_gene: TRBJ1-1
d_gene: NA
v_gene: TRBV6-1
CDR3nt: TGTGCCAGCAGTGAAGCGGAGGGCCGGATGGCAGCTTTCTTT
CDR3aa: CASSEAEGRMAAFF

abundance: NA
j_gene: TRBJ2-7
d_gene: NA
v_gene: TRBV10-3
CDR3nt: TGTGCCATCATTATCCAAACCATACTAGGGACCTACGAGCAGTACTTC
CDR3aa: CAIIIQTILGTYEQYF

abundance: NA
j_gene: TRBJ2-7
d_gene: TRBD2
v_gene: TRBV6-2/TRBV6-3
CDR3nt: TGTGCCAGCAGTTACTCAAAGACTAGCGGGAACAATCGCTACGAGCAGTACTTC
CDR3aa: CASSYSKTSGNNRYEQYF

abundance: many
j_gene: TRBJ1-3
d_gene: NA
v_gene: TRBV3-1
CDR3nt: TGTGCCAGCAGCCATACTAGTTCAGGAGGAAACACCATATATTTT
CDR3aa: CASSHTSSGGNTIYF

abundance: NA
j_gene: TRBJ2-7
d_gene: TRBD1
v_gene: TRBV4-2
CDR3nt: TGTGCCAGCAGCGAAGACAGGGGCCCTTACGAGCAGTACTTC
CDR3aa: CASSEDRGPYEQYF

abundance: few
j_gene: TRBJ2-5
d_gene: NA
v_gene: TRBV7-8
CDR3nt: TGTGCCAGCAGCTTACAGGGCAGTGGAGAGACCCAGTACTTC
CDR3aa: CASSLQGSGETQYF

abundance: NA
j_gene: TRBJ2-5
d_gene: TRBD1
v_gene: TRBV9
CDR3nt: TGTGCCAGCAGCGCTCGACAGGGATCGGAAGAGACCCAGTACTTC
CDR3aa: CASSARQGSEETQYF

abundance: many
j_gene: TRBJ2-1
d_gene: NA
v_gene: TRBV7-2
CDR3nt: TGTGCCAGCAGCCCCCAGGTGAGAAATGAGCAGTTCTTC
CDR3aa: CASSPQVRNEQFF

abundance: NA
j_gene: TRBJ1-5
d_gene: TRBD1
v_gene: TRBV6-5
CDR3nt: TGTGCCAGCAGTTCTATGACAGGGAGGGGGCATCAGCCCCAGCATTTT
CDR3aa: CASSSMTGRGHQPQHF

abundance: few
j_gene: TRBJ2-3
d_gene: TRBD2
v_gene: TRBV12-3/TRBV12-4
CDR3nt: TGTGCCAGCAGCCTAGCGGGGGAGGGAACAGATACGCAGTATTTT
CDR3aa: CASSLAGEGTDTQYF

abundance: many
j_gene: TRBJ1-6
d_gene: NA
v_gene: TRBV3-1
CDR3nt: TGTGCCAGCAGTCCTCGTTCGGGGAGTTCACCCCTCCACTTT
CDR3aa: CASSPRSGSSPLHF

abundance: few
j_gene: TRBJ2-7
d_gene: TRBD2
v_gene: TRBV20-1
CDR3nt: TGCAGTGCTAATCGGGCTAGCGGGGGGCCGAGCTCCTACGAGCAGTACTTC
CDR3aa: CSANRASGGPSSYEQYF

abundance: few
j_gene: TRBJ2-2
d_gene: NA
v_gene: TRBV7-2
CDR3nt: TGTGCCAGCAGCGTCGGGGGTGGCCACCCGAACACCGGGGAGCTGTTTTTT
CDR3aa: CASSVGGGHPNTGELFF

abundance: NA
j_gene: TRBJ2-3
d_gene: NA
v_gene: TRBV3-1
CDR3nt: TGTGCCAGCAGCCAACGGACAGGCGGGGGCACAGATACGCAGTATTTT
CDR3aa: CASSQRTGGGTDTQYF

abundance: few
j_gene: TRBJ1-1
d_gene: TRBD1
v_gene: TRBV10-2
CDR3nt: TGCGCCAGCAGACAGACAGGGGAGGGTGAAGCTTTCTTT
CDR3aa: CASRQTGEGEAFF

abundance: many
j_gene: TRBJ1-2
d_gene: NA
v_gene: TRBV5-1
CDR3nt: TGCGCCAGCAGCTTGGAATTCACAGTGGGCCAAGGCTACACCTTC
CDR3aa: CASSLEFTVGQGYTF

abundance: NA
j_gene: TRBJ2-3
d_gene: NA
v_gene: TRBV11-2
CDR3nt: TGTGCCAGCAGCCACACCCGGAAACACGAGGGAACGGGGGATACGCAGTATTTT
CDR3aa: CASSHTRKHEGTGDTQYF

abundance: many
j_gene: TRBJ2-2
d_gene: NA
v_gene: TRBV3-1
CDR3nt: TGTGCCAGCAGCCAATCTACCGGGGAGCTGTTTTTT
CDR3aa: CASSQSTGELFF

abundance: NA
j_gene: TRBJ2-7
d_gene: NA
v_gene: TRBV30
CDR3nt: TGTGCCTGGAGTGCCCGGAGGGCGGCACACGAGCAGTACTTC
CDR3aa: CAWSARRAAHEQYF

abundance: many
j_gene: TRBJ2-7
d_gene: TRBD2
v_gene: TRBV7-2
CDR3nt: TGTGCCAGCAGCTTAGAGGCTAGCGGGGACTACGAGCAGTACTTC
CDR3aa: CASSLEASGDYEQYF

abundance: few
j_gene: TRBJ1-1
d_gene: NA
v_gene: TRBV5-6
CDR3nt: TGTGCCAGCAGCCCGGACAGCTTGAACACTGAAGCTTTCTTT
CDR3aa: CASSPDSLNTEAFF

abundance: many
j_gene: TRBJ2-5
d_gene: NA
v_gene: TRBV5-5
CDR3nt: TGTGCCAGCAGCCCCCGTGGTCAACAAGAGACCCAGTACTTC
CDR3aa: CASSPRGQQETQYF

abundance: NA
j_gene: TRBJ2-1
d_gene: NA
v_gene: TRBV5-1
CDR3nt: TGCGCCAGCAGCTTGGTGGGTCAGACCTCCTACAATGAGCAGTTCTTC
CDR3aa: CASSLVGQTSYNEQFF

abundance: few
j_gene: TRBJ2-1
d_gene: TRBD2
v_gene: TRBV5-1
CDR3nt: TGCGCCAGCAGCTCATTAGGGGAGGGCGAGCAGTTCTTC
CDR3aa: CASSSLGEGEQFF

abundance: many
j_gene: TRBJ2-3
d_gene: TRBD2
v_gene: TRBV11-2
CDR3nt: TGTGCCAGCAGCTTAGTAGCGGGAGCAAGCACAGATACGCAGTATTTT
CDR3aa: CASSLVAGASTDTQYF

abundance: NA
j_gene: TRBJ1-6
d_gene: NA
v_gene: TRBV10-3
CDR3nt: TGTGCCATCAAAGACAGTAGTAATTCACCCCTCCACTTT
CDR3aa: CAIKDSSNSPLHF

abundance: many
j_gene: TRBJ1-2
d_gene: NA
v_gene: TRBV5-1
CDR3nt: TGCGCCAGCAGCCCGGAGGCGGGGGCGTTGGGCTATGGCTACACCTTC
CDR3aa: CASSPEAGALGYGYTF

abundance: few
j_gene: TRBJ2-1
d_gene: NA
v_gene: TRBV6-5
CDR3nt: TGTGCCAGCAGGGACAGAAGTAATGAGCAGTTCTTC
CDR3aa: CASRDRSNEQFF

abundance: many
j_gene: TRBJ2-1
d_gene: NA
v_gene: TRBV5-5
CDR3nt: TGTGCCAGCAGCTTGGAAGGGGCGACCTCCTACAATGAGCAGTTCTTC
CDR3aa: CASSLEGATSYNEQFF

abundance: NA
j_gene: TRBJ1-2
d_gene: NA
v_gene: TRBV10-1
CDR3nt: TGCGCAAGCAGTGAGTCAGGACGGGACTATGGCTACACCTTC
CDR3aa: CASSESGRDYGYTF

abundance: NA
j_gene: TRBJ1-5
d_gene: TRBD1
v_gene: TRBV12-3/TRBV12-4
CDR3nt: TGTGCCAGCAGTTTAGATGGGGACAGGGCTAATCAGCCCCAGCATTTT
CDR3aa: CASSLDGDRANQPQHF

abundance: NA
j_gene: TRBJ2-5
d_gene: NA
v_gene: TRBV11-2
CDR3nt: TGTGCCAGCACCAAATCGGGGGACCCCCAAGAGACCCAGTACTTC
CDR3aa: CASTKSGDPQETQYF

abundance: NA
j_gene: TRBJ1-6
d_gene: NA
v_gene: TRBV12-3/TRBV12-4
CDR3nt: TGTGCCAGCAGTTCGCGCGGCTTGGAGTCACCCCTCCACTTT
CDR3aa: CASSSRGLESPLHF

abundance: once
j_gene: TRBJ2-3
d_gene: NA
v_gene: TRBV6-1
CDR3nt: TGTGCCAGCAGTGTGGCAGGGAACGCAGATACGCAGTATTTT
CDR3aa: CASSVAGNADTQYF

abundance: few
j_gene: TRBJ2-1
d_gene: TRBD2
v_gene: TRBV5-1
CDR3nt: TGCGCCAGCAGCCTCCTGGGGGGGGAGCAGTTCTTC
CDR3aa: CASSLLGGEQFF

abundance: few
j_gene: TRBJ1-5
d_gene: NA
v_gene: TRBV5-1
CDR3nt: TGCGCCAGCAGCTTGGGACAGTCTAGCAATCAGCCCCAGCATTTT
CDR3aa: CASSLGQSSNQPQHF

abundance: few
j_gene: TRBJ1-2
d_gene: NA
v_gene: TRBV12-3/TRBV12-4
CDR3nt: TGTGCCAGCAGTCCTCAGGAGGGGATCTATGGCTACACCTTC
CDR3aa: CASSPQEGIYGYTF